Below are 32 T cell receptor beta chains sequenced from a single sample in a study of cytomegalovirus exposure and HLA in healthy donors. Here immunoSEQ multiplex PCR was the method, and the copy in TCRdb shows in-frame clones only, minus some. The table lists fewer than 200,000 clones, 95% to 96% of them singletons. Sequenced: PBMCs. These receptors originate from a woman under 30 in good health and CMV-seronegative.

The J gene is TRBJ1-1, the V gene TRBV5-4; D might be TRBD1 (6 bases). Trimming shortened V by 5 bases and J by 4 bases, and 9 bases separated the two germline ends. CDR3 size: 12 residues. Germline CDR1 SGHNT, CDR2 YYREEE (reference sequence). The CDR3 region has the DNA TGTGCCAGCAGAGGACAGAGCACTGAAGCTTTCTTT. As protein: CASRGQSTEAFF.

This chain joins TRBV20-1 and TRBJ1-1; D is unresolved. CDR1 is DFQATT, CDR2 SNEGSKA, per germline (reference sequence). V was trimmed by 3 bases and J by 13 bases, leaving 6 bases between them. This CDR3 comprises 8 residues. CDR3 amino acids: CSASPHFF. The CDR3 DNA reads TGCAGTGCTAGTCCCCATTTCTTT.

J is TRBJ2-3 and V is TRBV18, with 7 positions matching TRBD2. The V and J ends lost 4 bases and 2 bases, in that order; junction bases with no gene match: 0. The germline V gene encodes CDR1 KGHSH and CDR2 LQKENI. CDR3 size: 13 residues. The CDR3: CASSRLATDTQYF. CDR3 in DNA: TGTGCCAGCTCACGACTAGCCACAGATACGCAGTATTTT.

The chain links TRBV9 to TRBJ1-3, with 11 nucleotides matching TRBD1. This CDR3 has 18 amino acids. CDR1 and CDR2 from the germline V gene are SGDLS and YYNGEE. V dropped 4 bases and J dropped 0; count of bases not matched to a gene: 9. The CDR3 here is CASSLPRGTGGSGNTIYF. DNA of the CDR3: TGTGCCAGCAGCTTGCCGAGGGGGACAGGGGGCTCTGGAAACACCATATATTTT.

This clone was detected a few times. The gene calls are TRBV7-2 and TRBJ2-7; 9 bases align to TRBD2. Germline-derived CDR1 and CDR2 are SGHTA and FQGNSA. This CDR3 is 14 amino acids long. With 5 bases clipped from V and 6 bases from J, the junction kept 8 bases outside the gene matches. The CDR3, as DNA: TGTGCCAGCAGCGCGGGTCGCGGGAGGGGCGAGCAGTACTTC. It encodes CASSAGRGRGEQYF.

The V and J genes are TRBV27 and TRBJ2-3, with D uncertain. Germline V lookup: CDR1 MNHEY, CDR2 SMNVEV (reference sequence). V lost 3 bases to trimming and J lost 2 bases, with 6 bases between them. This CDR3 contains 13 residues. CDR3 sequence: CASSFVLTDTQYF. As DNA, the CDR3 is TGTGCCAGCAGTTTTGTTCTCACAGATACGCAGTATTTT.

The chain recombines TRBV2 with TRBJ1-1; D is unresolved. This CDR3 is built from 12 residues. The germline gives CDR1 SNHLY, CDR2 FYNNEI. The ends were cut back, 7 bases at V and 5 bases at J, with 11 bases in the middle. CDR3 region: CASTGSGTEAFF. In nucleotides, the CDR3 is TGTGCCAGCACGGGGAGTGGGACTGAAGCTTTCTTT.

CDR3 residues: CASSPGGRVNEQYF. The CDR3, as DNA: TGTGCCAGCAGTCCGGGGGGCCGGGTAAACGAGCAGTACTTC. The chain uses TRBV2 and TRBJ2-7, with a tentative D call TRBD2 (7 bases). CDR3 length equals 14 residues. Germline V gene sequence: CDR1 SNHLY, CDR2 FYNNEI. V lost 5 bases to trimming and J lost 5 bases, with 16 bases between them.

The V gene is TRBV5-4, the J gene TRBJ2-7, with 9 nucleotides matching TRBD2. The length of the CDR3 is 13 residues. CDR1 and CDR2 (germline): SGHNT, YYREEE (reference sequence). V trimming: 6 bases; J trimming: 0 bases; junction bases outside the gene matches: 1. CDR3 coding DNA: TGTGCCAGCAAGCGGGGGGACTCCTACGAGCAGTACTTC. It yields the protein CASKRGDSYEQYF.

This clone was recorded only once. V and J are TRBV19 and TRBJ1-1, with TRBD1 as a possible D gene (6 bases). CDR3 length equals 17 residues. The germline V gene encodes CDR1 LNHDA and CDR2 SQIVND (reference sequence). Trimming removed 9 bases at V and 5 bases at J, with 28 bases between. The chain's CDR3 is CASGGRRHHRERTEAFF. For the CDR3, the DNA is TGTGCCAGCGGAGGCCGAAGACACCACAGGGAGAGAACTGAAGCTTTCTTT.

J is TRBJ2-6 and V is TRBV29-1, with D unresolved. Germline V gene sequence: CDR1 SQVTM, CDR2 ANQGSEA. V was pared by 3 bases and J by 7 bases, with 13 bases between. CDR3 length equals 14 residues. The CDR3 loop is CSVESGFDANVLTF. DNA of the CDR3: TGCAGCGTTGAGTCCGGGTTTGACGCCAACGTCCTGACTTTC.

This clone has a single count. The gene calls are TRBV4-3 and TRBJ1-2; D may be TRBD1 (5 bases). Germline V lookup: CDR1 LGHNA, CDR2 YSLEER. CDR3 length: 14 residues. With 3 bases removed from V and 7 bases from J, the gap between germline ends came to 15 bases. CDR3 sequence: CASSQSLGGGGYTF. DNA for the CDR3: TGCGCCAGCAGCCAGTCCTTGGGGGGTGGTGGCTACACCTTC.

V is TRBV15 and J is TRBJ2-3; 7 bases map to TRBD2. V shed 0 bases, J shed 11 bases, and the junction held 8 bases outside the gene matches. Germline values: CDR1 LNHNV, CDR2 YYDKDF (reference sequence). The length of the CDR3 is 14 residues. The CDR3 region has the DNA TGTGCCACCAGCAGAGACGTGGGCGGCGGGGGGCAGTATTTT. Protein sequence: CATSRDVGGGGQYF.

This clone was counted a single time. The V gene is TRBV10-3, the J gene TRBJ1-2; 8 bases match TRBD1. V lost 5 bases, J lost 6 bases, and 5 bases stayed unmatched. This CDR3 comprises 13 residues. Germline CDR1 and CDR2: ENHRY and SYGVKD. The CDR3 is CAISSDREDGYTF. CDR3 nucleotide sequence: TGTGCCATCAGTTCGGACAGGGAAGATGGCTACACCTTC.

This chain links TRBV5-6 with TRBJ2-1; TRBD2 aligns across 7 bases. The CDR3 has 14 amino acids. Unmatched junction bases numbered 3, after V lost 2 bases and J lost 4 bases. Germline V CDR1 and CDR2: SGHDT, YYEEEE. The CDR3 loop reads CASSFSGLYNEQFF. The CDR3 DNA follows: TGTGCCAGCAGCTTTAGCGGGTTGTACAATGAGCAGTTCTTC.

The chain joins TRBV7-2 to TRBJ1-6; the D is unclear. V lost 2 bases, J lost 6 bases, and 5 bases lay in between. CDR1 is SGHTA, CDR2 FQGNSA, per germline. CDR3 size: 13 residues. CDR3 region: CASSLSVNSPLHF. The CDR3 DNA reads as TGTGCCAGCAGCTTATCGGTTAATTCACCCCTCCACTTT.

V usage is TRBV4-2 and J usage is TRBJ1-2; 7 nucleotides agree with TRBD1. With V trimmed by 1 base and J by 4 bases, 15 bases remained unmatched. The germline gives CDR1 LGHNA, CDR2 YNFKEQ. The CDR3 has 18 amino acids. CDR3 region: CASSQASPTQGKGYGYTF. The CDR3 region has the DNA TGTGCCAGCAGCCAAGCCTCCCCCACACAGGGGAAAGGCTATGGCTACACCTTC.

The rearrangement links TRBV4-3 to TRBJ2-5, with D perhaps TRBD2 (5 bases). Trimming took off 3 bases at V and 5 bases at J, with 10 bases between the two ends. Germline CDR1 and CDR2: LGHNA and YSLEER. The length of the CDR3 is 13 residues. The CDR3 DNA reads TGCGCCAGCAGCCAGGACTTCTGGGAGACCCAGTACTTC. Its translation: CASSQDFWETQYF.

The gene calls are TRBV5-1 and TRBJ1-1; TRBD1 aligns across 11 bases. From germline, CDR1 is SGHRS and CDR2 YFSETQ. V trimming: 2 bases; J trimming: 4 bases; junction bases outside the gene matches: 7. The CDR3 runs to 16 residues. CDR3 nucleotides: TGCGCCAGCAGCTTACCTACCGGGACAGGGGGCACTGAAGCTTTCTTT. It translates to CASSLPTGTGGTEAFF.

CDR3 bases: TGTGCCTGGGGGGACAACTCCTACGAGCAGTACTTC. This gives the protein CAWGDNSYEQYF. This chain links TRBV30 with TRBJ2-7; maybe TRBD1 (6 bases). In germline, CDR1 is GTSNPN, CDR2 SVGIG (reference sequence). CDR3 length: 12 residues. V gave up 5 bases and J gave up 0 bases, with 8 bases separating them.

This chain uses TRBV6-1 with TRBJ2-7; TRBD2 agrees at 8 bases. This CDR3 is built from 13 residues. Germline V CDR1 and CDR2: MNHNS, SASEGT. V trimming: 6 bases; J trimming: 4 bases; junction bases outside the gene matches: 5. The chain's CDR3 is CASRTGGIYEQYF. The DNA for the CDR3 is TGTGCCAGCAGAACGGGGGGGATATACGAGCAGTACTTC.

The chain carries TRBV5-4 and TRBJ2-3; D perhaps matches TRBD1 (5 bases). The CDR3 runs 14 residues. Germline CDR1 is SGHNT and CDR2 is YYREEE (reference sequence). V was shortened by 2 bases and J by 2 bases, with 9 bases between the two germline ends. The CDR3 nucleotides read TGTGCCAGCAGCTTAACAGGATCCACAGATACGCAGTATTTT. Translating it yields CASSLTGSTDTQYF.

This chain connects TRBV11-2 to TRBJ1-5; TRBD1 matches 10 bases. V lost 1 base and J lost 7; bases outside the gene matches: 4. Germline lookup yields CDR1 SGHAT and CDR2 FQNNGV. The CDR3 is 15 residues long. CDR3 sequence: CASSLGQGAGQPQHF. The CDR3 DNA sequence: TGTGCCAGCAGCTTAGGACAGGGGGCTGGGCAGCCCCAGCATTTT.

This clone was detected once. The chain uses TRBV19 and TRBJ1-1; 8 bases are shared with TRBD1. Germline V gene data show CDR1 as LNHDA and CDR2 as SQIVND (reference sequence). This CDR3 comprises 13 residues. With V trimmed by 6 bases and J by 4 bases, 4 bases remained unmatched. CDR3 bases: TGTGCCAGTAGCCAGGGGGCGGCCACTGAAGCTTTCTTT. Its translation is CASSQGAATEAFF.

The V gene is TRBV6-1, the J gene TRBJ2-7; TRBD2 agrees at 13 bases. The ends lost 6 bases at V and 3 bases at J; junction bases unmatched: 5. Looked up from germline, CDR1 is MNHNS and CDR2 is SASEGT. The CDR3 sequence is 15 residues long. CDR3 region: CASSDWTSGGYEQYF. DNA of the CDR3: TGTGCCAGCAGCGATTGGACTAGCGGGGGCTACGAGCAGTACTTC.

The chain joins TRBV4-1 to TRBJ2-5; TRBD1 aligns across 7 bases. Looked up from germline, CDR1 is MGHRA and CDR2 is YSYEKL. With V trimmed by 4 bases and J by 4 bases, 3 bases remained unmatched. The CDR3 is made up of 13 amino acids. Written as DNA, the CDR3 is TGCGCCAGCAGCCTGAGGGGGCGAGAGACCCAGTACTTC. This translates into CASSLRGRETQYF.

This clone was seen just once. This sequence joins TRBV27 and TRBJ2-3, with D hard to call. Trimming took off 6 bases at V and 0 bases at J, with 13 bases between the two ends. CDR1 is MNHEY, CDR2 SMNVEV, per germline (reference sequence). The CDR3 has 15 amino acids. CDR3: CASRGYATSTDTQYF. CDR3 sequence (DNA): TGTGCCAGCAGGGGTTATGCGACTAGCACAGATACGCAGTATTTT.

V and J are TRBV7-2 and TRBJ2-4; 8 bases agree with TRBD1. The CDR3 is 16 amino acids. The J segment lost 2 bases and the V segment lost 1 base, leaving 4 bases of the junction unmatched. The germline V gene encodes CDR1 SGHTA and CDR2 FQGNSA. CDR3 region: CASSLERTGPKNIQYF. CDR3 coding DNA: TGTGCCAGCAGCTTAGAGAGGACAGGGCCCAAAAACATTCAGTACTTC.

The V gene is TRBV7-8, the J gene TRBJ1-5; 8 bases fit TRBD1. The germline gives CDR1 SGHVS, CDR2 FQNEAQ. The CDR3 covers 21 residues. Losses at the gene ends were 2 bases for V and 1 base for J; bases not matched to a gene: 19. CDR3 sequence: CASSLRHGQGATGGSNQPQHF. CDR3 sequence (DNA): TGTGCCAGCAGCTTACGTCACGGACAGGGCGCGACGGGTGGAAGCAATCAGCCCCAGCATTTT.

This chain uses TRBV6-5 with TRBJ1-6; 10 bases fit TRBD1. After removal of 1 base from V and 10 bases from J, the junction contained 4 bases not matched to a gene. Germline-derived CDR1 and CDR2 are MNHEY and SVGAGI. CDR3 length: 15 amino acids. For the CDR3, the DNA is TGTGCCAGCAGTTACTGGGACAGGGGTAACTCACCCCTCCACTTT. This codes for CASSYWDRGNSPLHF.

This clone showed up just once. The chain joins TRBV6-6 to TRBJ2-7; TRBD2 is a possible D gene (6 bases). The germline V gene encodes CDR1 MNHNY and CDR2 SVGAGI (reference sequence). With 6 bases removed from V and 7 bases from J, the gap between germline ends came to 10 bases. This CDR3 is 11 amino acids long. The CDR3 DNA reads TGTGCCAGCAGCCGACTAGGAGAGCAGTACTTC. It yields the protein CASSRLGEQYF.

In its sample, this clone was seen a few times. The CDR3 DNA follows: TGCGCCAGCAGCCAAGAAACGGGTATGACACCCCTCCACTTT. This codes for CASSQETGMTPLHF. This chain joins TRBV4-3 and TRBJ1-6; the D is unclear. Germline V gives CDR1 LGHNA, CDR2 YSLEER. The CDR3 has 14 residues. The germline V and J ends were trimmed by 0 bases and 11 bases, with 11 bases remaining between them.